The entry that follows covers one T cell receptor beta chain sequence. Its antigen is undetermined. The CDR3 is made up of 15 amino acids. Trimming took off 4 bases at V and 3 bases at J, with 16 bases between the two ends. Germline loops: CDR1 MRHNA, CDR2 SNTAGT. The data belong to a study of T cell clonotyping in hematopoietic cell transplantation. Time point described: recipient sample about 28 days before transplant, after cytoreduction. Clones were read by immunoSEQ multiplex PCR, and TCRdb kept only the in-frame ones, dropping some. The table records over 45,000 clones, 86% of them present only once. General observations from the study: Broader posttransplant TCR repertoire diversity was predicted by graft donor and pretransplant recipient Inverse Simpson Index values. No sorting was done, leaving CD4 and CD8 contributions mixed.

The TCR was taken from a man aged 60 to 75 with biphenotypic leukemia. Some clones in this sample may be carry-over from other donors' samples. The sample was peripheral blood mononuclear cells, taken before stem cell transplant. The rearrangement links TRBV6-4 to TRBJ2-7; no reliable D call. The CDR3 is CASSVVLWPNYEQYF. Written as DNA, the CDR3 is TGTGCCAGCAGTGTGGTCCTTTGGCCCAACTACGAGCAGTACTTC.